In this sample, the clone carrying this TCR beta chain turned up once. Its target is unknown. The source of the sample is a study of OX40 agonist ivuxolimab in advanced cancers. Study-wide context: Having had anti-PD-1, anti-PD-L1 or anti-CTLA-4 therapy before was allowed, and about 42% had some. General study findings and limits: At 0.1 to 3.0 mg/kg and by week 6, clonal expansion occurred in CD4+ and CD8+ blood T cells.

Sequencing used immunoSEQ multiplex PCR; TCRdb keeps in-frame clones, though not all of them. The sample has 70,000 to 80,000 clones; 86% are singletons. Trimming took 0 bases from V and 0 from J; bases not matched to a gene: 2. CDR1 is GTSNPN, CDR2 SVGIG, per germline (reference sequence). CDR3 length: 15 residues. Blood sampling was done at baseline, cycle 4 day 1, and cycle 7 day 1. This material consisted of CD4+ or CD8+ T cells sorted from blood, taken in a trial of the OX40 agonist ivuxolimab. The chain is built from TRBV30 and TRBJ1-5; 7 nucleotides agree with TRBD1. The receptor's source is an adult with an advanced solid tumor such as melanoma, head and neck, liver or kidney cancer. As DNA, the CDR3 is TGTGCCTGGAGTGTCAGGGGGGTTAGCAATCAGCCCCAGCATTTT. It translates to CAWSVRGVSNQPQHF.